A selection of T cell receptor beta chains follows, all from one sample in a study of Graves' ophthalmopathy and Graves' hyperthyroidism. TCRdb processed the multiplex PCR reads anew with MiXCR; each CDR3 protein has one entry. This table holds about 1.2 million distinct CDR3 sequences, roughly 35% found once. The material sequenced was peripheral blood or thyroid tissue (not recorded which). These receptors originate from an adult man with Graves' hyperthyroidism. CDR3s include the opening cysteine and the closing phenylalanine or tryptophan. Part of the rows lack a size; the others show once, few, many or a class for expanded clones.

CDR3aa,j_gene,abundance,v_gene
CSARETSHSYEQYF,TRBJ2-7,many,TRBV20-1
CASSISGGETQYF,TRBJ2-5,many,TRBV25-1
CSVPSGRVLETQYF,TRBJ2-5,NA,TRBV29-1
CASSLVGGISNQPQHF,TRBJ1-5,many,TRBV7-2
CTSSLVGTGGADEKLFF,TRBJ1-4,NA,TRBV5-1
CASSLLGQGSDSPLHF,TRBJ1-6,few,TRBV12-3/TRBV12-4
CASSLDTANTGELFF,TRBJ2-2,many,TRBV5-6
CASSTRHEQKNTGELFF,TRBJ2-2,NA,TRBV5-1
CASSLAGQGQYF,TRBJ2-7,NA,TRBV6-5
CASSDIVEFYGYTF,TRBJ1-2,many,TRBV2
CASSFAGRGNQPQHF,TRBJ1-5,few,TRBV5-6
CASSRTSGSPPYEQYF,TRBJ2-7,many,TRBV5-1
CASSESGRYEQYF,TRBJ2-7,many,TRBV10-1
CASSSEGQGSGTEAFF,TRBJ1-1,NA,TRBV10-2
CASRGDRVFEQYF,TRBJ2-7,NA,TRBV9
CASSLEGASNQPQHF,TRBJ1-5,many,TRBV5-1
CASSPSPQGIPHF,TRBJ1-5,many,TRBV7-8
CASSLTGLRGNQPQHF,TRBJ1-5,NA,TRBV7-3
CASNLDTGELFF,TRBJ2-2,NA,TRBV9
CASSWGPPTNTEAFF,TRBJ1-1,many,TRBV5-1
CASSTEGQGTRAQYF,TRBJ2-5,NA,TRBV6-5
CASSLGPGHSSNEKLFF,TRBJ1-4,NA,TRBV7-8
CATSDQPGRPQREKLFF,TRBJ1-4,many,TRBV24-1
CATSDLWGSEAFF,TRBJ1-1,few,TRBV24-1
CSATGTGANVLTF,TRBJ2-6,NA,TRBV20-1
CASAIRSGQPQHF,TRBJ1-5,NA,TRBV12-3/TRBV12-4
CASTPWSGNTIYF,TRBJ1-3,many,TRBV7-9